This T cell receptor beta chain was documented in a study of human T cells and chemical hapten exposure. TCRdb redid the calling of the RACE reads with MiXCR, one entry per CDR3 protein. The table shows under 450,000 distinct CDR3 sequences, with roughly 6% occurring only once. This clonotype was found a few times. What it binds is not known. Time point in this sample: patch test 2, 6 weeks after DPC sensitization. Treatment in this sample: therapeutic diphenylcyclopropenone sensitization with weekly scalp DPC. Findings of the study overall: Healthy people's immune response may differ from that of the donors, who had alopecia. The number of TCRs above 1 in 1000 frequency did not change after DPC sensitization.

Specimen: whole blood, collected in connection with sensitization to the hapten diphenylcyclopropenone (DPC). The sequence derives from a woman younger than 35 with alopecia areata. Some clones in this sample may be carry-over from other donors' samples.

The CDR3 coding sequence is TGTGCCATCAGTGTTTCAGGGGGCGGGGATGAGCAGTTCTTC. This translates into CAISVSGGGDEQFF. J is TRBJ2-1 and V is TRBV10-3; 8 nucleotides align to TRBD1. CDR1 is ENHRY and CDR2 is SYGVKD in the germline V gene. V trimming: 4 bases; J trimming: 8 bases; junction bases outside the gene matches: 7. The CDR3 loop spans 14 amino acids.